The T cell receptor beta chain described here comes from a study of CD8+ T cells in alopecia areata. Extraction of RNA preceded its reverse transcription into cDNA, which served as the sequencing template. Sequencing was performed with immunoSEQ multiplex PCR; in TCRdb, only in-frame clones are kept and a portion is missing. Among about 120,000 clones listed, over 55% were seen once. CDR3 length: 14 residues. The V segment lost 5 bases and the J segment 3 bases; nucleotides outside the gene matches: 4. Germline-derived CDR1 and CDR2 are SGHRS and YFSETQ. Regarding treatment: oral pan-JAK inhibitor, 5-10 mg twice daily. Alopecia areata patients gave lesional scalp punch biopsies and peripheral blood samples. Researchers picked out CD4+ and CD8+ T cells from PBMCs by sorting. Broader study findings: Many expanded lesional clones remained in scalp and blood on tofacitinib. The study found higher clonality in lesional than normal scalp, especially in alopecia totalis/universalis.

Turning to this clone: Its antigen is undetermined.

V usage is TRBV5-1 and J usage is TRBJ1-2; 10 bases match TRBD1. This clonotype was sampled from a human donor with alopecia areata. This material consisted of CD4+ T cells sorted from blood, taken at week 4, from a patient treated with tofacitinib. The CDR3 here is CASRSGTGDYGYTF. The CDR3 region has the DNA TGCGCCAGCAGATCCGGGACAGGGGACTATGGCTACACCTTC.